These 8 T cell receptor beta chains share one sample of origin, sequenced in a study of shared clonotypes between healthy human individuals. Profiling relied on immunoSEQ multiplex PCR, and the TCRdb table lists in-frame clones only, not all of them. The sample lists a few million clones; more than 80% were seen once. Material for sequencing was naive CD4+ T cells from PBMCs. Subset in this sample: CD45RA+ positively selected. The receptors were sampled from a man between 18 and 35 years old in good health. Some clones in this sample may be carry-over from other donors' samples.

This sequence joins TRBV4-1 and TRBJ2-2, with TRBD2 as a possible D gene (6 bases). The CDR3 is 14 residues long. V was shortened by 8 bases and J by 4 bases, with 14 bases between the two germline ends. The germline V gene has CDR1 MGHRA and CDR2 YSYEKL. The CDR3 loop is CASRVAGGTGELFF. The CDR3 DNA sequence: TGCGCCAGCCGAGTCGCCGGGGGCACCGGGGAGCTGTTTTTT.

The chain is built from TRBV21-1 and TRBJ2-2; TRBD2 is the table's D call, not checked against the DNA. TRBV21-1 is a documented pseudogene. The CDR3 has 15 amino acids. The CDR3 DNA is TGTGCCAGCAGCCCACGGGGGGGCGACACCGGGGAGCTGTTTTTT. This codes for CASSPRGGDTGELFF.

The CDR3 loop reads CASSNRGNTGELFF. CDR3 DNA: TGCGCCAGCAGCAATCGGGGAAACACCGGGGAGCTGTTTTTT. The V gene is TRBV5-1, the J gene TRBJ2-2; maybe TRBD2 (5 bases). The CDR3 runs 14 residues. CDR1 SGHRS and CDR2 YFSETQ come from the germline V gene. V lost 4 bases and J 2 bases, leaving 9 bases between the germline ends.

The gene calls are TRBV6-1 and TRBJ2-1, with TRBD2 as a possible D gene (5 bases). V was clipped by 1 base and J by 6 bases, with 10 bases between them. CDR3 length: 14 amino acids. The germline V gene has CDR1 MNHNS and CDR2 SASEGT. The CDR3 coding sequence is TGTGCCAGCAGTGAAGGGCTAGCTTTCAATGAGCAGTTCTTC. Translated: CASSEGLAFNEQFF.

The rearrangement joins TRBV4-3 to TRBJ1-1; TRBD1 aligns across 9 bases. Per the germline V gene, CDR1 is LGHNA and CDR2 is YSLEER. V shed 0 bases and J 3 bases; nucleotides not matched to a gene: 2. The CDR3 length is 15 residues. The CDR3 sequence: CASSQDGTGYTEAFF. Written as DNA, the CDR3 is TGCGCCAGCAGCCAAGATGGGACAGGGTACACTGAAGCTTTCTTT.

V gene TRBV11-2 combines with J gene TRBJ1-2; D possibly corresponds to TRBD1 (6 bases). The CDR3 length is 13 residues. Germline V CDR1 and CDR2: SGHAT, FQNNGV. V lost 4 bases, J lost 8 bases, and 14 bases lay in between. CDR3 sequence (DNA): TGTGCCAGCAGCTCCAGGGGCCGCCTCGGCTACACCTTC. Residues: CASSSRGRLGYTF.

The V gene is TRBV6-5, the J gene TRBJ1-4; unclear D gene. Deletions cut 6 bases from V and 7 bases from J, with 18 bases between. The V gene's germline CDR1 is MNHEY and CDR2 SVGAGI. CDR3 size: 15 residues. The CDR3 region is CASSPRSPLREKLFF. Written as DNA, the CDR3 is TGTGCCAGCAGCCCCCGCAGCCCCCTTCGTGAAAAACTGTTTTTT.

The chain employs TRBV2 and TRBJ1-2; D unclear. Trimming removed 7 bases at V and 8 bases at J, with 14 bases between. The CDR3 extends over 12 amino acids. CDR1 and CDR2 (germline): SNHLY, FYNNEI. For the CDR3, the DNA is TGTGCCAGCACCGAGGAGGGATCCGGCTACACCTTC. Protein sequence: CASTEEGSGYTF.